The clone carrying this TCR beta chain was seen more than once but under ten times. The data stem from a study of molecular identifiers for immune sequencing clone quantification. Trimming stripped 5 bases from V and 2 bases from J, with 13 bases between. This CDR3 has 16 amino acids. Germline loops: CDR1 MNHEY, CDR2 SMNVEV (reference sequence). TCRdb called the PCR reads again in MiXCR, with one record for every CDR3 protein. The sample consists of 460,000 or so distinct CDR3 sequences, approximately 25% of them appearing once. This sequence was found in a human donor in good health. Some libraries in this study had Jurkat cell RNA spiked in. The specimen sequenced was naive CD8+ T cells from blood, with Jurkat cell RNA spiked in. Subset described: FACS-sorted CD8+CD4-CCR7+CD45RA+ naive T cells. V gene TRBV27 combines with J gene TRBJ1-6; a weak D match, TRBD1 (6 bases). The CDR3 DNA follows: TGTGCCAGCAGTCAAAAACGGACAGCCTATAATTCACCCCTCCACTTT. It specifies CASSQKRTAYNSPLHF.